These T cell receptor beta chains were read from a single sample in a study of CD8+ T cells in alopecia areata. The assay was immunoSEQ multiplex PCR, and TCRdb's table has in-frame clones only and misses some. Among roughly 190,000 clones, 50% to 60% were seen once, and the ten largest hold about 3.5%. The starting material was CD4+ T cells sorted from blood, obtained at week 4, from a patient treated with tofacitinib. The receptors come from a human donor with alopecia areata. Each CDR3 is given with its conserved first and last residue. The D gene is left open where the match is weak. A clone size is listed for some rows: how often the clone was seen (once, few, many), or a class if it is expanded.

v_call: TRBV29-1
d_call: -
clone_size: few
j_call: TRBJ2-3
cdr3_aa: CSAVPRSDTQYF
cdr3_nt: TGCAGCGCTGTACCGCGATCGGATACGCAGTATTTT

v_call: TRBV29-1
d_call: TRBD1
clone_size: -
j_call: TRBJ1-2
cdr3_aa: CSVERQGDGYTF
cdr3_nt: TGCAGCGTTGAGCGACAGGGGGATGGCTACACCTTC

v_call: TRBV10-3
d_call: -
clone_size: -
j_call: TRBJ1-6
cdr3_aa: CAISGQWNSPLHF
cdr3_nt: TGTGCCATCAGTGGACAGTGGAATTCACCCCTCCACTTT

v_call: TRBV7-2
d_call: -
clone_size: -
j_call: TRBJ2-5
cdr3_aa: CASSPNHRSRETQYF
cdr3_nt: TGTGCCAGCAGCCCCAATCACCGATCGAGGGAGACCCAGTACTTC

v_call: TRBV5-1
d_call: TRBD1
clone_size: -
j_call: TRBJ2-2
cdr3_aa: CASSLAQGIGELFF
cdr3_nt: TGCGCCAGCAGCTTGGCACAGGGGATCGGGGAGCTGTTTTTT

v_call: TRBV7-8
d_call: -
clone_size: -
j_call: TRBJ2-3
cdr3_aa: CASSLAEANTQYF
cdr3_nt: TGTGCCAGCAGCTTAGCGGAGGCGAATACGCAGTATTTT

v_call: TRBV30
d_call: -
clone_size: -
j_call: TRBJ1-2
cdr3_aa: CAWSLGRHGYTF
cdr3_nt: TGTGCCTGGAGTCTCGGCCGGCATGGCTACACCTTC

v_call: TRBV11-2
d_call: -
clone_size: -
j_call: TRBJ2-5
cdr3_aa: CASSAGQGTQYF
cdr3_nt: TGTGCCAGCAGCGCTGGGCAGGGGACCCAGTACTTC

v_call: TRBV29-1
d_call: TRBD1
clone_size: -
j_call: TRBJ2-7
cdr3_aa: CSLRTGTGGDEQYF
cdr3_nt: TGCAGCTTGAGGACCGGGACAGGGGGCGACGAGCAGTACTTC

v_call: TRBV2
d_call: -
clone_size: -
j_call: TRBJ2-5
cdr3_aa: CASSEVLGETQYF
cdr3_nt: TGTGCCAGCAGTGAAGTACTTGGGGAGACCCAGTACTTC

v_call: TRBV29-1
d_call: -
clone_size: few
j_call: TRBJ2-3
cdr3_aa: CSVVMGGRTDTQYF
cdr3_nt: TGCAGCGTGGTTATGGGGGGGCGGACAGATACGCAGTATTTT

v_call: TRBV2
d_call: TRBD1
clone_size: -
j_call: TRBJ1-4
cdr3_aa: CASSAGQGGEKLFF
cdr3_nt: TGTGCCAGCAGCGCCGGACAGGGGGGAGAAAAACTGTTTTTT

v_call: TRBV4-2
d_call: -
clone_size: -
j_call: TRBJ1-4
cdr3_aa: CASSQDFGGQTEKLFF
cdr3_nt: TGTGCCAGCAGCCAAGATTTTGGAGGACAGACTGAAAAACTGTTTTTT

v_call: TRBV6-6
d_call: TRBD1
clone_size: -
j_call: TRBJ2-3
cdr3_aa: CASSPGWGQGTDTQYF
cdr3_nt: TGTGCCAGCAGCCCCGGGTGGGGACAGGGGACAGATACGCAGTATTTT

v_call: TRBV7-9
d_call: TRBD1
clone_size: few
j_call: TRBJ2-4
cdr3_aa: CASSLAGQGSRQYF
cdr3_nt: TGTGCCAGCAGCTTAGCGGGACAGGGGTCACGGCAGTACTTC

v_call: TRBV30
d_call: -
clone_size: few
j_call: TRBJ2-4
cdr3_aa: CAWSVGGGRNIQYF
cdr3_nt: TGTGCCTGGAGTGTCGGTGGGGGACGGAACATTCAGTACTTC

v_call: TRBV2
d_call: -
clone_size: -
j_call: TRBJ1-2
cdr3_aa: CASSVQGNYGYTF
cdr3_nt: TGTGCCAGCAGTGTACAGGGAAACTATGGCTACACCTTC

v_call: TRBV4-1
d_call: TRBD2
clone_size: -
j_call: TRBJ2-1
cdr3_aa: CASSQDKGLVGWEQFF
cdr3_nt: TGCGCCAGCAGCCAAGATAAGGGACTAGTAGGTTGGGAGCAGTTCTTC

v_call: TRBV29-1
d_call: TRBD1
clone_size: -
j_call: TRBJ1-2
cdr3_aa: CSVEQGGLNYGYTF
cdr3_nt: TGCAGCGTCGAACAGGGGGGGCTTAACTATGGCTACACCTTC

v_call: TRBV4-2
d_call: -
clone_size: few
j_call: TRBJ2-1
cdr3_aa: CASSQARPYNEQFF
cdr3_nt: TGTGCCAGCAGCCAAGCCAGACCCTACAATGAGCAGTTCTTC

v_call: TRBV2
d_call: TRBD1
clone_size: -
j_call: TRBJ1-5
cdr3_aa: CASSQGEEPQHF
cdr3_nt: TGTGCCAGCTCCCAGGGGGAAGAGCCCCAGCATTTT

v_call: TRBV9
d_call: TRBD1
clone_size: -
j_call: TRBJ2-7
cdr3_aa: CASSVSRDSLEQYF
cdr3_nt: TGTGCCAGCAGCGTAAGCCGGGACAGCCTCGAGCAGTACTTC

v_call: TRBV30
d_call: -
clone_size: -
j_call: TRBJ1-1
cdr3_aa: CAWSAGVGRDGEAFF
cdr3_nt: TGTGCCTGGAGTGCCGGGGTGGGCAGGGACGGTGAAGCTTTCTTT

v_call: TRBV25-1
d_call: -
clone_size: -
j_call: TRBJ2-2
cdr3_aa: CASSGGVLAITGELFF
cdr3_nt: TGTGCCAGCAGTGGGGGCGTACTAGCTATCACCGGGGAGCTGTTTTTT

v_call: TRBV6-1
d_call: -
clone_size: -
j_call: TRBJ1-6
cdr3_aa: CASSPTNRDLLPLHF
cdr3_nt: TGTGCCAGCAGCCCTACTAACCGGGACCTATTACCCCTCCACTTT

v_call: TRBV29-1
d_call: TRBD2
clone_size: few
j_call: TRBJ2-7
cdr3_aa: CSVAGTSGKVTYEQYF
cdr3_nt: TGCAGCGTGGCCGGGACTAGCGGGAAGGTAACCTACGAGCAGTACTTC

v_call: TRBV18
d_call: -
clone_size: -
j_call: TRBJ2-6
cdr3_aa: CASSPPGDGANVLTF
cdr3_nt: TGTGCCAGCTCACCACCGGGGGACGGGGCCAACGTCCTGACTTTC

v_call: TRBV30
d_call: -
clone_size: -
j_call: TRBJ2-7
cdr3_aa: CAWSVLRTVSYEQYF
cdr3_nt: TGTGCCTGGAGTGTACTTAGGACAGTCTCCTACGAGCAGTACTTC

v_call: TRBV30
d_call: TRBD1
clone_size: -
j_call: TRBJ2-3
cdr3_aa: CAWTLDRVGTDTQYF
cdr3_nt: TGTGCCTGGACCCTGGACAGGGTAGGGACAGATACGCAGTATTTT

v_call: TRBV2
d_call: -
clone_size: -
j_call: TRBJ2-3
cdr3_aa: CASSPGTRRTDTQYF
cdr3_nt: TGTGCCAGCAGCCCGGGTACTAGACGCACAGATACGCAGTATTTT

v_call: TRBV5-6
d_call: TRBD1
clone_size: once
j_call: TRBJ1-5
cdr3_aa: CASRRKTGGEGSNQPQHF
cdr3_nt: TGTGCCAGCAGACGTAAGACAGGGGGCGAAGGAAGCAATCAGCCCCAGCATTTT

v_call: TRBV28
d_call: -
clone_size: few
j_call: TRBJ1-4
cdr3_aa: CASSLRYEKLFF
cdr3_nt: TGTGCCAGCAGTTTAAGATATGAAAAACTGTTTTTT

v_call: TRBV30
d_call: TRBD1
clone_size: -
j_call: TRBJ2-1
cdr3_aa: CAWSGPRDREFGGQFF
cdr3_nt: TGTGCCTGGAGTGGCCCCCGGGACAGGGAATTCGGCGGTCAGTTCTTC

v_call: TRBV7-9
d_call: -
clone_size: few
j_call: TRBJ2-7
cdr3_aa: CASSLSGTLAYEQYF
cdr3_nt: TGTGCCAGCAGCTTAAGCGGGACACTCGCCTACGAGCAGTACTTC

v_call: TRBV28
d_call: -
clone_size: few
j_call: TRBJ1-5
cdr3_aa: CASSFWGQKGQPQHF
cdr3_nt: TGTGCCAGCAGTTTTTGGGGACAAAAGGGCCAGCCCCAGCATTTT

v_call: TRBV9
d_call: TRBD1
clone_size: -
j_call: TRBJ1-2
cdr3_aa: CASSSRQGVMGVYGYTF
cdr3_nt: TGTGCCAGCAGCTCCCGACAGGGGGTGATGGGAGTCTATGGCTACACCTTC

v_call: TRBV2
d_call: -
clone_size: -
j_call: TRBJ2-3
cdr3_aa: CASSGGYTQYF
cdr3_nt: TGTGCCAGCAGTGGGGGGTACACGCAGTATTTT

v_call: TRBV29-1
d_call: TRBD1
clone_size: -
j_call: TRBJ2-7
cdr3_aa: CSVVGQGYEQYF
cdr3_nt: TGCAGCGTCGTTGGACAGGGCTACGAGCAGTACTTC

v_call: TRBV30
d_call: -
clone_size: once
j_call: TRBJ2-3
cdr3_aa: CAWSLPYGGRTDTQYF
cdr3_nt: TGTGCCTGGAGTCTTCCTTATGGGGGTCGTACAGATACGCAGTATTTT

v_call: TRBV29-1
d_call: TRBD1
clone_size: few
j_call: TRBJ2-5
cdr3_aa: CSVEWEGGDETQYF
cdr3_nt: TGCAGCGTCGAATGGGAAGGGGGCGACGAGACCCAGTACTTC

v_call: TRBV2
d_call: -
clone_size: -
j_call: TRBJ1-5
cdr3_aa: CASSAEDLEPQHF
cdr3_nt: TGTGCCAGCAGTGCCGAGGATTTGGAGCCCCAGCATTTT

v_call: TRBV30
d_call: -
clone_size: -
j_call: TRBJ1-1
cdr3_aa: CAWSPTLRRPPRTEAFF
cdr3_nt: TGTGCCTGGAGTCCGACCCTCCGACGGCCCCCTAGGACTGAAGCTTTCTTT

v_call: TRBV7-9
d_call: TRBD1
clone_size: -
j_call: TRBJ2-5
cdr3_aa: CASTPRTSDRDQETQYF
cdr3_nt: TGTGCCAGCACTCCCCGGACCTCCGACAGGGACCAAGAGACCCAGTACTTC

v_call: TRBV13
d_call: TRBD1
clone_size: -
j_call: TRBJ1-2
cdr3_aa: CASATGGADYGYTF
cdr3_nt: TGTGCCAGCGCCACAGGGGGCGCAGACTATGGCTACACCTTC

v_call: TRBV6-5
d_call: TRBD1
clone_size: -
j_call: TRBJ2-3
cdr3_aa: CASSKGQFTDTQYF
cdr3_nt: TGTGCCAGCAGTAAGGGACAGTTCACAGATACGCAGTATTTT